Included here is one T cell receptor beta chain sequence, with context. This clonotype occurred a few times. This receptor's antigen is unknown. No base quality values were provided; no much bigger clone lies one nucleotide off. This specimen comes from a study of Graves' ophthalmopathy and Graves' hyperthyroidism (dated by TCRdb to the late 2010s). Concerning the study at large: Peripheral blood was collected at initial diagnosis, prior to any treatment. To tell Graves' ophthalmopathy apart from Graves' hyperthyroidism, and to predict which patients would progress to ophthalmopathy, the study relied on TCR beta repertoire signatures. In total, 135 blood samples were TCR-sequenced: fewer than 50 ophthalmopathy, roughly 77 hyperthyroidism and approximately 17 hyperthyroidism-to-ophthalmopathy patients. A discovery set of 95 to 100 patients (more than 40 ophthalmopathy, about 55 stable hyperthyroidism) was enrolled to explore V-J signatures distinguishing ophthalmopathy from hyperthyroidism. The independent validation cohort included under 20 hyperthyroidism patients plus 17 patients who later progressed from hyperthyroidism to ophthalmopathy. In a handful of hyperthyroidism patients, the T-cell repertoire of thyroid tissue was compared with the T-cell repertoire of blood. After sampling, hyperthyroidism patients received methimazole starting at 30 mg daily, and ophthalmopathy patients received high-dose intravenous methylprednisolone. Broad study findings and their caveats: No statistical method was used to set the sample size in advance, and the investigators knew which group each participant was assigned to. In validation, the model predicted ophthalmopathy progression with 55% to 71% sensitivity and roughly 78% specificity; 12 predicted patients were CT-confirmed with GO in a median of about 6.1 months. In cross-validation, the 13-signature model distinguished ophthalmopathy from stable hyperthyroidism with 85% to 90% sensitivity and 81.08% specificity, and in the test set the corresponding values were roughly 78% and 74%. Most expanded thyroid clonotypes with a frequency above 0.001 also appeared in blood, which suggests that blood repertoires may reflect the immune response in the thyroid.

The CDR3 measures 14 amino acids from cysteine to phenylalanine. Kept here is only the CDR3 DNA, which spans 42 bases and is read in frame from base 1. Compared with germline, V lacks 6 bases and J lacks 12 bases; bases without a gene match: 14. The germline V gene (reference sequence) provides CDR1 DFQATT and CDR2 SNEGSKA. For repertoire sequencing, the TCR beta CDR3 regions were amplified from RNA transcripts. HTBI primers and the Qiagen OneStep RT-PCR kit were used in a first-round RT-PCR, which was followed by a second-round multiplex PCR, size selection and purification. Libraries were sequenced on an Illumina HiSeq2000 using paired-end 100 bp reads. The paper's processing steps were these. SOAPnuke was used to process the reads, removing any read that contained adapters or uncalled bases, had a mean Phred below 15, or lacked an exact match to the constant primer or identifier. High-quality paired reads were merged with COPE v1.2.5. Clonotypes were defined as unique nucleotide sequences and were aligned to IMGT TRB V, D and J references using MiTCR v1.1. The analysis was limited to V-J combinations with a frequency above 0.0001, which together covered 99.2% of repertoires. For each V-J combination, a TCR clonal expansion and chaos score was defined as the ratio of F50 clonal expansion to chaos observed in the TCRdist matrix. Welch's t-statistics and random forest were used to narrow the features down to around 13 V-J combinations, which were then fed into a naive Bayes classifier. The similarity between thyroid and blood repertoires was quantified using the Morisita-Horn index. Using fastp at Q25 and MiXCR, TCRdb reprocessed the public reads and kept productive beta chains. Rows merge per CDR3 protein into single entries with the most common DNA and genes. TCRdb, rather than the study authors, made the V and J calls. In all, the sample holds 740,000 or so distinct CDR3 sequences, and roughly two fifths of those were seen once. Approximately 46% of the sample rests with the top ten.

The ophthalmopathy patients had moderately to severely active disease, with a Clinical Activity Score of 3 or higher, a NOSPECS grade of 4 or higher, and a disease duration of less than 3 months. Patients were excluded if they had other autoimmune diseases, uncontrolled infections, pregnancy or lactation. Clinical symptoms, serum thyroxine, TRAb, thyroid ultrasound and orbital computed tomography formed the basis of the diagnosis. Ficoll-Paque density gradient centrifugation was used to isolate PBMCs from 9.5 to 10 ml of fresh peripheral blood. Total RNA was extracted with Trizol reagent and quality-checked on an Agilent 2100 Bioanalyzer.

The clonotype originates from an adult man with Graves' ophthalmopathy. Specimen: peripheral blood. The sequence joins TRBV20-1 to TRBJ2-7, with 13 bases aligning to TRBD2. The nucleotide sequence is given as TGCAGTGCGATTGGACTAGCGGGAGTCCTCCCTGGGTACTTC. This codes for CSAIGLAGVLPGYF.